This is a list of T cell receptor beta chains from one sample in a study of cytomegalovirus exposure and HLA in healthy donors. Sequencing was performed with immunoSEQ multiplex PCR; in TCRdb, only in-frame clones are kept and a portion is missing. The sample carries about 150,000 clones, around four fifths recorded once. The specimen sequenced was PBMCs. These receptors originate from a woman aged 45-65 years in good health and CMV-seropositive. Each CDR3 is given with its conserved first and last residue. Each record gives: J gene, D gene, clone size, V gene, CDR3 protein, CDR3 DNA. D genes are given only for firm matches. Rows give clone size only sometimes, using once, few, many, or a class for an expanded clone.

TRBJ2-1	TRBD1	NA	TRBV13	CASSLVRETGSYNEQFF	TGTGCCAGCAGCTTAGTGAGGGAGACAGGGTCCTACAATGAGCAGTTCTTC
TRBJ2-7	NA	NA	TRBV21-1	CASISDGSCSYEQYF	TGTGCCAGCATTTCTGACGGTAGCTGCTCCTACGAGCAGTACTTC
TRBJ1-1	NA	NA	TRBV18	CASSDGPNTEAFF	TGTGCCAGCTCAGATGGGCCGAACACTGAAGCTTTCTTT
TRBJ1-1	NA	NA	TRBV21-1	CASIQDSTRMNTEAFF	TGTGCCAGCATCCAAGATTCGACAAGGATGAACACTGAAGCTTTCTTT
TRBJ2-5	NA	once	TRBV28	CASTSGSRETQYF	TGTGCCAGCACCTCGGGGTCCCGAGAGACCCAGTACTTC
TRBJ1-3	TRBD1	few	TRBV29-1	CSVFSYRDRVSGNTIYF	TGCAGCGTTTTTTCCTACCGGGACAGGGTCTCTGGAAACACCATATATTTT
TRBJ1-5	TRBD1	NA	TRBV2	CASSEGQWNQPQHF	TGTGCCAGCAGTGAGGGACAGTGGAATCAGCCCCAGCATTTT
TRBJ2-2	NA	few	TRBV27	CASSFLAGELFF	TGTGCCAGCAGTTTCCTTGCCGGGGAGCTGTTTTTT
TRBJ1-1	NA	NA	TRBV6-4	CASSDGGPEAFF	TGTGCCAGCAGTGACGGGGGCCCTGAAGCTTTCTTT
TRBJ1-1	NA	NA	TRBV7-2	CASSPRLSEVVGSEAFF	TGTGCCAGCAGCCCCCGGTTAAGTGAGGTGGTAGGAAGTGAAGCTTTCTTT
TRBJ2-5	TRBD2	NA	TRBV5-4	CASSLGLAGGVETQYF	TGTGCCAGCAGCTTGGGACTAGCGGGGGGCGTAGAGACCCAGTACTTC
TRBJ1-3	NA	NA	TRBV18	CASSPPSDRGNTIYF	TGTGCCAGCTCACCACCGTCCGACAGAGGAAACACCATATATTTT
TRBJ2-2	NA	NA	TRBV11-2	CASSISGVGELFF	TGTGCCAGCAGCATTTCAGGGGTCGGGGAGCTGTTTTTT
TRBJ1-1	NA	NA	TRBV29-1	CSVQEHLNTEAFF	TGCAGCGTTCAGGAACATCTGAACACTGAAGCTTTCTTT
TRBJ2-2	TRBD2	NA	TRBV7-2	CASSPGLAVNTGELFF	TGTGCCAGCAGCCCTGGACTAGCGGTTAACACCGGGGAGCTGTTTTTT
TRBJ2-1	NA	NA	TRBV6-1	CASLTYNEQFF	TGTGCCAGCCTTACCTACAATGAGCAGTTCTTC
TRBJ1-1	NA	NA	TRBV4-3	CASSQDHGGSTEAFF	TGCGCCAGCAGCCAAGATCACGGAGGGAGCACTGAAGCTTTCTTT
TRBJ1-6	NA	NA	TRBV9	CASSVNRDSPLHF	TGTGCCAGCAGCGTAAACAGAGATTCACCCCTCCACTTT
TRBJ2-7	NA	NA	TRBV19	CASSPKRAYEQYF	TGTGCCAGTAGTCCTAAGAGGGCTTACGAGCAGTACTTC
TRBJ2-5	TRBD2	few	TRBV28	CASSSLAGGQETQYF	TGTGCCAGCAGTTCATTAGCGGGAGGGCAAGAGACCCAGTACTTC
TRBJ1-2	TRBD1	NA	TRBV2	CASRTGDLYGYTF	TGTGCCAGTCGGACAGGGGATCTCTATGGCTACACCTTC
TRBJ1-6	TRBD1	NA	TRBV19	CASSRGQADSPLHF	TGTGCCAGTAGTAGAGGACAGGCGGATTCACCCCTCCACTTT
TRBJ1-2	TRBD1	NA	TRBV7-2	CASSLGATGTNYGYTF	TGTGCCAGCAGCTTAGGGGCGACAGGGACTAACTATGGCTACACCTTC
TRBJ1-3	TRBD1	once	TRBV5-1	CASSVQTGDSGNTIYF	TGCGCCAGCAGCGTACAAACAGGGGACTCTGGAAACACCATATATTTT
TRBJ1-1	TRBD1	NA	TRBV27	CASSFGQGLNTEAFF	TGTGCCAGCAGTTTCGGACAGGGCCTAAACACTGAAGCTTTCTTT
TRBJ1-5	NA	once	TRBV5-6	CASSLTGNQPQHF	TGTGCCAGCAGCTTGACCGGGAATCAGCCCCAGCATTTT
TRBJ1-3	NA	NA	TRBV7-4	CASSQYTNTPGRLGNTIYF	TGTGCCAGCAGCCAATATACAAATACGCCAGGGCGTCTTGGAAACACCATATATTTT
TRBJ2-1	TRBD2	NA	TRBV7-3	CASSLGTSLYNEQFF	TGTGCCAGCAGCTTAGGGACTAGCCTCTACAATGAGCAGTTCTTC
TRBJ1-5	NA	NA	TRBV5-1	CASSLGGVGNQPQHF	TGCGCCAGCAGCTTGGGGGGGGTGGGGAATCAGCCCCAGCATTTT
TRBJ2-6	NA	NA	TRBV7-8	CASSLDRVWGANVLTF	TGTGCCAGCAGCTTAGACAGGGTGTGGGGGGCCAACGTCCTGACTTTC
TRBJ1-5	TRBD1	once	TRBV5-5	CASSRPGQGCQPQHF	TGTGCCAGCAGTCGTCCGGGACAGGGGTGTCAGCCCCAGCATTTT
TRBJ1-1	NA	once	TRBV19	CASRGMKGETNTEAFF	TGTGCCAGTAGAGGGATGAAGGGAGAAACTAACACTGAAGCTTTCTTT
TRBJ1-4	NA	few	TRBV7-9	CASSLGSVQGGKLFF	TGTGCCAGCAGCTTAGGGTCCGTCCAGGGAGGAAAACTGTTTTTT
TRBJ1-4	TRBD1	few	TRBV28	CASRDSRQGPNEKLFF	TGTGCCAGCAGAGATTCCCGACAGGGACCTAATGAAAAACTGTTTTTT
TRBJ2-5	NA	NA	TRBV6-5	CASSYRETQYF	TGTGCCAGCAGTTACCGGGAGACCCAGTACTTC
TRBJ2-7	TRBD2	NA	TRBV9	CASSVQAGDFGYEQYF	TGTGCCAGCAGCGTACAAGCGGGAGACTTCGGCTACGAGCAGTACTTC
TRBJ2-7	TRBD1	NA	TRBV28	CASSTRQGSYEQYF	TGTGCCAGCAGTACCAGACAGGGATCCTACGAGCAGTACTTC
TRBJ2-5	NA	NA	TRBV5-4	CASSLGQVETQYF	TGTGCCAGCAGCTTGGGACAGGTCGAGACCCAGTACTTC
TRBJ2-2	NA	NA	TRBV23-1	CASSPYRAPFTGELFF	TGCGCCAGCAGTCCTTACAGGGCACCCTTCACCGGGGAGCTGTTTTTT
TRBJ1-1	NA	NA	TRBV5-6	CASSLSSGRVRDTEAFF	TGTGCCAGCAGCTTGTCTTCAGGGAGGGTTCGGGACACTGAAGCTTTCTTT
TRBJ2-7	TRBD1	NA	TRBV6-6	CASSYLIRQGTYEQYF	TGTGCCAGCAGTTACCTCATACGACAGGGGACCTACGAGCAGTACTTC
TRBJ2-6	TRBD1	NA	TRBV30	CAWGRGPGANVLTF	TGTGCCTGGGGAAGGGGGCCAGGGGCCAACGTCCTGACTTTC
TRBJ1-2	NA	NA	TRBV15	CATSRDAARSWGYTF	TGTGCCACCAGCAGAGATGCGGCGAGGTCCTGGGGCTACACCTTC
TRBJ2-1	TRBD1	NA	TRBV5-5	CASSSPGQGKGDEQFF	TGTGCCAGCAGCTCACCGGGACAGGGGAAGGGAGATGAGCAGTTCTTC